These T cell receptor beta chains were read from a single sample in a study of CDR3 diversity in severe acne. TCRdb fed the PCR reads into MiXCR, producing one record per CDR3 protein. The sample shows tens of thousands of distinct CDR3 sequences, 45% to 55% of them seen only once. Sequenced sample: blood. These receptors all come from a male donor in good health, without acne. Each CDR3 is given with its conserved first and last residue. D genes are given only for firm matches. Only part of the rows carry a size: once, few, many, or a class if the clone is expanded.

d_call | cdr3_length | j_call | clone_size | v_call | cdr3_aa | cdr3_nt
. | 16 | TRBJ2-7 | once | TRBV5-1 | CASSQGLSSSSYEQYF | TGCGCCAGCAGCCAGGGTCTTTCTTCTAGCTCCTACGAGCAGTACTTC
. | 12 | TRBJ2-3 | many | TRBV29-1 | CSALTWGDTQYF | TGCAGCGCTCTGACTTGGGGAGATACGCAGTATTTT
TRBD1 | 14 | TRBJ2-4 | . | TRBV6-5 | CASSYPGQGNIQYF | TGTGCCAGCAGTTACCCGGGACAGGGTAACATTCAGTACTTC
TRBD2 | 12 | TRBJ2-7 | many | TRBV29-1 | CSVDQGGDEQYF | TGCAGCGTGGATCAGGGAGGGGACGAGCAGTACTTC
TRBD2 | 15 | TRBJ2-7 | . | TRBV7-3 | CASRPSGSSSYEQYF | TGTGCCAGCAGACCCAGCGGGAGTAGCTCCTACGAGCAGTACTTC
. | 13 | TRBJ2-5 | once | TRBV10-1 | CAISESPAQPQYF | TGTGCCATCAGTGAGTCCCCGGCGCAGCCCCAGTACTTC
. | 12 | TRBJ1-1 | . | TRBV19 | CASNDKTGEAFF | TGTGCCAGTAACGATAAGACAGGTGAAGCTTTCTTT
. | 13 | TRBJ2-2 | few | TRBV12-3/TRBV12-4 | CASSGGTTGELFF | TGTGCCAGCAGTGGGGGCACCACCGGGGAGCTGTTTTTT
. | 14 | TRBJ2-7 | . | TRBV7-9 | CASSIGQSSYEQYF | TGTGCCAGCAGCATAGGACAGAGCTCCTACGAGCAGTACTTC
. | 13 | TRBJ1-2 | . | TRBV19 | CASSPPKDYGYTF | TGTGCCAGTAGTCCCCCCAAGGACTATGGCTACACCTTC
. | 12 | TRBJ2-7 | . | TRBV12-3/TRBV12-4 | CASSSLSYEQYF | TGTGCCAGCAGTTCGCTCAGCTACGAGCAGTACTTC
TRBD1 | 15 | TRBJ2-2 | . | TRBV10-1 | CASSAGQAMTGELFF | TGCGCCAGCTCGGCGGGACAGGCGATGACCGGGGAGCTGTTTTTT
TRBD2 | 14 | TRBJ2-5 | few | TRBV7-9 | CASSGAGTRETQYF | TGTGCCAGCAGCGGAGCCGGGACTAGGGAGACCCAGTACTTC
. | 17 | TRBJ2-6 | . | TRBV4-1 | CASSHFRGSSGANVLTF | TGCGCCAGCAGCCACTTCCGGGGGAGCTCTGGGGCCAACGTCCTGACTTTC
. | 14 | TRBJ2-7 | few | TRBV5-1 | CASSLNTGAQGQYF | TGCGCCAGCAGCTTAAATACAGGCGCCCAGGGGCAGTACTTC
. | 12 | TRBJ2-1 | . | TRBV20-1 | CSSDESYNEQFF | TGCAGCTCGGACGAGTCCTACAATGAGCAGTTCTTC
. | 16 | TRBJ2-7 | . | TRBV5-1 | CASSLATGQTAYEQYF | TGCGCCAGCAGCTTGGCGACGGGTCAGACCGCCTACGAGCAGTACTTC
TRBD1 | 15 | TRBJ2-1 | many | TRBV27 | CASRGSGTGVHEQFF | TGTGCCAGCAGGGGTTCTGGGACAGGAGTCCATGAGCAGTTCTTC
. | 14 | TRBJ1-1 | few | TRBV10-3 | CAISGSSSTGEAFF | TGTGCCATCAGTGGAAGTAGCTCCACGGGGGAAGCTTTCTTT
TRBD1 | 14 | TRBJ1-2 | . | TRBV7-9 | CASSSKGQNYGYTF | TGTGCCAGCAGCTCGAAGGGACAGAACTATGGCTACACCTTC
. | 15 | TRBJ2-5 | . | TRBV28 | CASSLRQVTQETQYF | TGTGCCAGCAGTTTAAGACAGGTCACACAAGAGACCCAGTACTTC
TRBD1 | 16 | TRBJ2-5 | . | TRBV24-1 | CATSDSRQGASGTQYF | TGTGCCACCAGTGATTCAAGACAGGGGGCCAGCGGGACCCAGTACTTC
. | 13 | TRBJ1-6 | once | TRBV25-1 | CASKGVSRSPLHF | TGTGCCAGCAAAGGGGTTTCGCGGTCACCCCTCCACTTT
TRBD2 | 16 | TRBJ2-1 | . | TRBV9 | CASSVATSGGAGEQFF | TGTGCCAGCAGCGTAGCGACTAGCGGGGGGGCGGGTGAGCAGTTCTTC
. | 13 | TRBJ1-2 | . | TRBV19 | CASVDSSLYGYTF | TGTGCCAGTGTGGACAGCTCCCTCTATGGCTACACCTTC
. | 20 | TRBJ2-7 | . | TRBV9 | CASSVTPRATSVEGDLEQYF | TGTGCCAGCAGCGTAACCCCCCGAGCTACTAGCGTTGAGGGGGATCTCGAGCAGTACTTC
TRBD2 | 14 | TRBJ2-7 | . | TRBV19 | CAWKPGLAVYEQYF | TGTGCCTGGAAACCGGGACTAGCGGTCTACGAGCAGTACTTC
. | 13 | TRBJ2-7 | few | TRBV29-1 | CSVVKDRSYEQYF | TGCAGCGTTGTAAAGGACAGATCCTACGAGCAGTACTTC
. | 21 | TRBJ1-3 | . | TRBV4-2 | CASAEGDRGTEAFFGQGTIYF | .
. | 12 | TRBJ1-5 | medium-sized | TRBV10-2 | CASSGEDQPQHF | TGCGCCAGCAGTGGGGAGGATCAGCCCCAGCATTTT
TRBD2 | 18 | TRBJ2-7 | once | TRBV5-6 | CASRESGLAGVGSYEQYF | TGTGCCAGCAGGGAGTCCGGGCTAGCGGGAGTGGGATCCTACGAGCAGTACTTC